The 26 T cell receptor beta chains in this list originate from one sample, sequenced in a study of cytomegalovirus exposure and HLA in healthy donors. Researchers ran the PCR with 60 Vbeta and 13 Jbeta primers. Libraries were prepared by immunoSEQ multiplex PCR; TCRdb keeps only in-frame clonotypes and omits some of them. This sample has about 150,000 clones, with around 79% found just once. Sequenced material: PBMCs. These receptor sequences come from a man aged 18 to 29 in good health and CMV-seronegative.

This chain links TRBV2 with TRBJ2-6; no firm D call. CDR3 length: 14 amino acids. Germline CDR1 and CDR2: SNHLY and FYNNEI. Deletions cut 5 bases from V and 0 bases from J, with 5 bases between. The CDR3 is CASSYTSGANVLTF. The CDR3 nucleotides are TGTGCCAGCAGTTACACCTCTGGGGCCAACGTCCTGACTTTC.

This clone appeared a single time. V gene TRBV4-3 combines with J gene TRBJ1-2, with D possibly TRBD1 on 6 matching bases. This CDR3 has 14 residues. Germline V gene lookup returns CDR1 LGHNA and CDR2 YSLEER. V lost 4 bases to trimming and J lost 6 bases, with 15 bases between them. The CDR3 region is CASSPSGTMDGYTF. CDR3 bases: TGCGCCAGCAGCCCTTCCGGGACAATGGATGGCTACACCTTC.

The chain joins TRBV19 to TRBJ1-1; the match to TRBD1 covers 7 bases. Germline lookup yields CDR1 LNHDA and CDR2 SQIVND (reference sequence). V shed 5 bases and J 0 bases; nucleotides not matched to a gene: 6. The CDR3 consists of 15 residues. CDR3 coding DNA: TGTGCCAGTAGTTCCGGGACAGCCATGAACACTGAAGCTTTCTTT. As protein: CASSSGTAMNTEAFF.

The V gene is TRBV2, the J gene TRBJ1-6; D is perhaps TRBD1 (5 bases). This CDR3 region has 17 residues. Germline CDR1 reads SNHLY; CDR2 reads FYNNEI. Trimming stripped 4 bases from V and 2 bases from J, with 15 bases between. This chain's CDR3 is CASSGAGPGAYNSPLHF. DNA of the CDR3: TGTGCCAGCAGTGGAGCGGGTCCGGGGGCCTATAATTCACCCCTCCACTTT.

V is TRBV7-9 and J is TRBJ1-3; D might be TRBD1 (5 bases). This CDR3 has 15 residues. Trimming removed 1 base from V and 4 bases from J, with 11 bases in between. Germline V gene data show CDR1 as SEHNR and CDR2 as FQNEAQ (reference sequence). CDR3 bases: TGTGCCAGCAGCTTAGGATCAGGGCGCGGAAACACCATATATTTT. Its translation: CASSLGSGRGNTIYF.

This sequence joins TRBV5-4 and TRBJ2-7, with 8 positions matching TRBD1. The CDR3 totals 15 residues. The junction had 8 bases not matched to a gene; V was cut back by 6 bases and J by 0 bases. CDR1 is SGHNT, CDR2 YYREEE, per germline (reference sequence). The CDR3 reads CASTYTGGPSYEQYF. CDR3 DNA: TGTGCCAGCACCTATACAGGGGGACCCTCCTACGAGCAGTACTTC.

V gene TRBV5-6 combines with J gene TRBJ2-3, with D perhaps TRBD1 (5 bases). From germline, CDR1 is SGHDT and CDR2 YYEEEE. The V end was cut by 1 base, the J end by 0 bases, with 9 bases between. The CDR3 spans 15 residues. DNA of the CDR3: TGTGCCAGCAGCTTGTACGACAGCAGCACAGATACGCAGTATTTT. Residues: CASSLYDSSTDTQYF.

This clone was recorded only once. V is TRBV5-6 and J is TRBJ1-1, with D perhaps matching TRBD1 (5 bases). The CDR3 spans 15 residues. The germline CDR1 and CDR2 sequences are SGHDT and YYEEEE. The V end was cut by 4 bases, the J end by 8 bases, with 21 bases between. The CDR3 DNA is TGTGCCAGCAGCCCAAACCACCAAGGATCAGGGGAAGCTTTCTTT. Translation: CASSPNHQGSGEAFF.

The CDR3 loop is CASSSSWDRDYEQYV. In nucleotides, the CDR3 is TGTGCCAGCAGCTCGTCCTGGGACAGAGACTACGAGCAGTACGTC. The V gene is TRBV13, the J gene TRBJ2-7; 7 bases are shared with TRBD1. Germline trimming cut 4 bases from V and 3 bases from J; bases unmatched to any gene: 9. Germline values: CDR1 PRHDT, CDR2 FYEKMQ (reference sequence). The length of the CDR3 is 15 residues.

The J gene is TRBJ1-5, the V gene TRBV6-1, with D uncertain. CDR1 is MNHNS, CDR2 SASEGT, per germline. This CDR3 has 16 residues. Trimming took off 0 bases at V and 0 bases at J, with 9 bases between the two ends. This CDR3 reads CASSEALTDSNQPQHF. CDR3 in DNA: TGTGCCAGCAGTGAAGCGCTAACAGATAGCAATCAGCCCCAGCATTTT.

The rearrangement links TRBV6-5 to TRBJ1-1; D might be TRBD1 (6 bases). Germline V gene sequence: CDR1 MNHEY, CDR2 SVGAGI. Deletions cut 0 bases from V and 8 bases from J, with 10 bases between. The CDR3 consists of 13 residues. The CDR3 sequence is CASSYSMRGEAFF. CDR3 bases: TGTGCCAGCAGTTACTCGATGAGGGGGGAAGCTTTCTTT.

This clone was observed a single time. The chain links TRBV19 to TRBJ2-5; 10 bases match TRBD2. V trimming: 4 bases; J trimming: 4 bases; junction bases outside the gene matches: 15. CDR3 length: 18 amino acids. The germline V gene has CDR1 LNHDA and CDR2 SQIVND (reference sequence). CDR3 nucleotide sequence: TGTGCCAGTAGTACCCCATCCAGGTTAGCGGGGGGTAGAGAGACCCAGTACTTC. It is translated as CASSTPSRLAGGRETQYF.

This clone was observed a few times. This chain connects TRBV7-2 to TRBJ2-5, with D tentatively TRBD1 (6 bases). Between the trimmed V and J ends, which lost 5 bases and 2 bases, there was a span of 12 bases. In germline, CDR1 is SGHTA, CDR2 FQGNSA. The CDR3 is made up of 14 amino acids. This CDR3 reads CASSRYRVQETQYF. CDR3 nucleotide sequence: TGTGCCAGCAGCCGTTACAGGGTACAAGAGACCCAGTACTTC.

The J gene is TRBJ2-2, the V gene TRBV7-9; D not certain. The CDR3 has 15 amino acids. The germline V and J ends were trimmed by 0 bases and 6 bases, with 11 bases remaining between them. CDR1 is SEHNR, CDR2 FQNEAQ, per germline (reference sequence). The CDR3 spells CASSLAFTRAGELFF. The CDR3, as DNA: TGTGCCAGCAGCTTAGCGTTTACCCGGGCCGGGGAGCTGTTTTTT.

As DNA, the CDR3 is TGTGCCAGCAGTGCCACAGGCTACTCCTACGAGCAGTACGTC. This sequence encodes CASSATGYSYEQYV. The chain links TRBV6-1 to TRBJ2-7; a possible D gene is TRBD1 (5 bases). The V end lost 4 bases, the J end lost 0 bases, and 10 bases lay between the germline ends. The CDR3 has 14 residues. From germline, CDR1 is MNHNS and CDR2 SASEGT.

The chain uses TRBV7-6 and TRBJ2-3, with D possibly matching TRBD1 (6 bases). With 0 bases removed from V and 4 bases from J, the gap between germline ends came to 14 bases. The CDR3 runs to 16 residues. CDR1 and CDR2 from the germline V gene are SGHVS and FNYEAQ. The CDR3, as DNA: TGTGCCAGCAGCTTAGCGCGTAACAGGGTACCAGATACGCAGTATTTT. Amino acid sequence: CASSLARNRVPDTQYF.

V gene TRBV2 combines with J gene TRBJ1-2; 8 positions match TRBD1. Germline lookup yields CDR1 SNHLY and CDR2 FYNNEI. J lost 7 bases, V lost 4 bases, and 8 bases had no gene match. The CDR3 is made up of 14 amino acids. Written as DNA, the CDR3 is TGTGCCAGCAGTGTAAAGTCAGGGGGCGGTGGCTACACCTTC. It specifies CASSVKSGGGGYTF. Together with reference TRBV2 and TRBJ1-2, the CDR3 gives the full variable domain: EPEVTQTPSHQVTQMGQEVILRCVPISNHLYFYWYRQILGQKVEFLVSFYNNEISEKSEIFDDQFSVERPDGSNFTLKIRSTKLEDSAMYFCASSVKSGGGGYTFGSGTRLTVV.

V is TRBV7-6 and J is TRBJ2-2, with 8 bases aligning to TRBD1. This CDR3 comprises 13 residues. V gave up 6 bases and J gave up 5 bases; unmatched junction bases: 2. Germline CDR1 and CDR2: SGHVS and FNYEAQ. CDR3 residues: CASSHRGTGELFF. CDR3 DNA: TGTGCCAGCAGTCACAGGGGGACCGGGGAGCTGTTTTTT. Full variable domain (remainder filled in from reference TRBV7-6 and TRBJ2-2): GAGVSQSPRYKVTKRGQDVALRCDPISGHVSLYWYRQALGQGPEFLTYFNYEAQQDKSGLPNDRFSAERPEGSISTLTIQRTEQRDSAMYRCASSHRGTGELFFGEGSRLTVL.

This chain joins TRBV4-2 and TRBJ1-4; 7 bases map to TRBD1. From germline, CDR1 is LGHNA and CDR2 YNFKEQ. J was trimmed by 1 base and V by 3 bases; bases with no gene match: 11. The CDR3 has 18 amino acids. CDR3 protein: CASSQAWVRQGTNEKLFF. As DNA, the CDR3 is TGTGCCAGCAGCCAGGCATGGGTCAGACAGGGAACTAATGAAAAACTGTTTTTT.

The rearrangement uses TRBV6-5 and TRBJ2-2; 10 positions match TRBD2. The ends lost 2 bases at V and 6 bases at J; junction bases unmatched: 6. Germline CDR1 MNHEY, CDR2 SVGAGI. CDR3 length equals 16 residues. The CDR3 reads CASSYPSGGAPGELFF. Written as DNA, the CDR3 is TGTGCCAGCAGTTACCCCAGCGGGGGGGCCCCCGGGGAGCTGTTTTTT.

CDR3 sequence reads: CASMGDRQGGQPQHF. CDR3 bases: TGTGCCAGCATGGGAGACCGACAGGGTGGTCAGCCCCAGCATTTT. The rearrangement joins TRBV27 to TRBJ1-5, with 7 positions matching TRBD1. The CDR3 has 15 amino acids. V gave up 7 bases and J gave up 6 bases; unmatched junction bases: 12. CDR1 is MNHEY and CDR2 is SMNVEV in the germline V gene (reference sequence).

V and J are TRBV27 and TRBJ2-2, with a weak D call TRBD2 (5 bases). This CDR3 is 15 amino acids long. In germline, CDR1 is MNHEY, CDR2 SMNVEV (reference sequence). Deletions cut 8 bases from V and 4 bases from J, with 17 bases between. The CDR3: CASSPGRVSTGELFF. The CDR3 nucleotides read TGTGCCAGCTCCCCCGGGCGGGTGTCCACCGGGGAGCTGTTTTTT.

Comment on this clone: The junction does not match germline at one end; this may be a read error. V and J are TRBV4-2 and TRBJ2-4, with no clear D. This CDR3 region has 17 residues. Germline V gene lookup returns CDR1 LGHNA and CDR2 YNFKEQ. The CDR3 coding sequence is TGTGCCAGCAGCCAAGACTCCCCCCTTAAGGCCAAAAACAGTCAGTACTTC. Amino acids: CASSQDSPLKAKNSQYF.

This chain connects TRBV7-9 to TRBJ2-2; a possible D gene is TRBD2 (5 bases). The ends were cut back, 6 bases at V and 6 bases at J, with 14 bases in the middle. Germline CDR1 reads SEHNR; CDR2 reads FQNEAQ (reference sequence). The CDR3 is 14 amino acids. The CDR3 nucleotides read TGTGCCAGCAGGAGGGATGAGAGGGCCGGGGAGCTGTTTTTT. This codes for CASRRDERAGELFF.

The genes are TRBV7-9 and TRBJ1-6, with 7 bases lining up with TRBD1. CDR1 and CDR2 (germline): SEHNR, FQNEAQ (reference sequence). With 6 bases clipped from V and 6 bases from J, the junction kept 8 bases outside the gene matches. The CDR3 is 15 residues long. The CDR3 DNA reads as TGTGCCAGCAGACCGAACAGGGGCGGTAATTCACCCCTCCACTTT. The encoded protein is CASRPNRGGNSPLHF.

The gene calls are TRBV7-6 and TRBJ2-5, with D possibly being TRBD1 (5 bases). Germline lookup yields CDR1 SGHVS and CDR2 FNYEAQ. The length of the CDR3 is 14 residues. Trimming cost V 1 base and J 4 bases, with 10 bases left between them. The CDR3 loop reads CASSLGDSRETQYF. The CDR3 DNA reads as TGTGCCAGCAGCTTAGGCGACAGCCGAGAGACCCAGTACTTC.